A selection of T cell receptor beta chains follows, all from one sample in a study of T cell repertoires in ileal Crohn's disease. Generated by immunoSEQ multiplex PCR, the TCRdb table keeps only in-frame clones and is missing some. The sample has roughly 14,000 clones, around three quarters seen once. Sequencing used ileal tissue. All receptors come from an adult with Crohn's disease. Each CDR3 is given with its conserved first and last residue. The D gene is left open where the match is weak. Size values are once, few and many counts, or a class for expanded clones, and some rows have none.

CDR3aa: CASSPAAGDEQFF
CDR3nt: TGTGCCAGCTCACCAGCTGCAGGTGATGAGCAGTTCTTC
v_gene: TRBV18
abundance: .
d_gene: .
j_gene: TRBJ2-1

CDR3aa: CASSGGGGTNSPLHF
CDR3nt: TGTGCCAGCAGTGGCGGGGGGGGGACTAATTCACCCCTCCACTTT
v_gene: TRBV6-5
abundance: .
d_gene: .
j_gene: TRBJ1-6

CDR3aa: CASSRGNLAGGPLEETQYF
CDR3nt: TGTGCCAGCAGCCGTGGCAATTTGGCGGGGGGGCCTTTGGAGGAGACCCAGTACTTC
v_gene: TRBV9
abundance: .
d_gene: TRBD2
j_gene: TRBJ2-5

CDR3aa: CASRAGQGGDTQYF
CDR3nt: TGTGCCAGCAGAGCCGGACAGGGAGGAGATACGCAGTATTTT
v_gene: TRBV2
abundance: .
d_gene: TRBD1
j_gene: TRBJ2-3

CDR3aa: CASSWTVSSYNEQFF
CDR3nt: TGTGCCAGCAGTTGGACTGTAAGCTCCTACAATGAGCAGTTCTTC
v_gene: TRBV6-6
abundance: .
d_gene: .
j_gene: TRBJ2-1

CDR3aa: CASSITQGNSGNTIYF
CDR3nt: TGTGCCAGCAGCATAACCCAGGGTAACTCTGGAAACACCATATATTTT
v_gene: TRBV9
abundance: .
d_gene: .
j_gene: TRBJ1-3

CDR3aa: CASSLDGSYEQYF
CDR3nt: TGCGCCAGCAGCTTGGACGGGTCCTACGAGCAGTACTTC
v_gene: TRBV5-1
abundance: .
d_gene: .
j_gene: TRBJ2-7

CDR3aa: CASSFSGTSGGAYEQYF
CDR3nt: TGTGCCAGCAGCTTTTCCGGGACTAGCGGGGGGGCCTACGAGCAGTACTTC
v_gene: TRBV7-8
abundance: few
d_gene: TRBD2
j_gene: TRBJ2-7

CDR3aa: CASSSGLMSSGNTIYF
CDR3nt: TGTGCCAGCAGCTCGGGACTGATGAGCTCTGGAAACACCATATATTTT
v_gene: TRBV6-6
abundance: few
d_gene: .
j_gene: TRBJ1-3

CDR3aa: CASLAANYGYTF
CDR3nt: TGTGCCAGTCTCGCAGCTAACTATGGCTACACCTTC
v_gene: TRBV19
abundance: .
d_gene: .
j_gene: TRBJ1-2

CDR3aa: CASRTGDAGELFF
CDR3nt: TGTGCCAGCCGGACAGGAGACGCCGGGGAGCTGTTTTTT
v_gene: TRBV27
abundance: .
d_gene: TRBD1
j_gene: TRBJ2-2

CDR3aa: CAWSVPGQGRYEQYF
CDR3nt: TGTGCCTGGAGCGTCCCGGGACAGGGGCGCTACGAGCAGTACTTC
v_gene: TRBV30
abundance: .
d_gene: TRBD1
j_gene: TRBJ2-7

CDR3aa: CASSPNRGHMNTEAFF
CDR3nt: TGCGCCAGCAGCCCGAACAGGGGACACATGAACACTGAAGCTTTCTTT
v_gene: TRBV4-1
abundance: .
d_gene: TRBD1
j_gene: TRBJ1-1

CDR3aa: CASSQDAGASYEQYF
CDR3nt: TGTGCCAGCAGCCAGGACGCCGGGGCGAGCTACGAGCAGTACTTC
v_gene: TRBV7-9
abundance: .
d_gene: .
j_gene: TRBJ2-7

CDR3aa: CASSLRRQSDQPQHF
CDR3nt: TGTGCCAGTAGTCTCCGGAGGCAGAGTGATCAGCCCCAGCATTTT
v_gene: TRBV19
abundance: .
d_gene: .
j_gene: TRBJ1-5

CDR3aa: CASSLPGGGLNEQYF
CDR3nt: TGTGCCAGCAGCCTCCCCGGGGGTGGGCTCAACGAGCAGTACTTC
v_gene: TRBV7-8
abundance: .
d_gene: .
j_gene: TRBJ2-7

CDR3aa: CASSISGQETQYF
CDR3nt: TGTGCCAGTAGTATATCCGGGCAAGAGACCCAGTACTTC
v_gene: TRBV19
abundance: .
d_gene: .
j_gene: TRBJ2-5

CDR3aa: CASSLAGQGGFGANVLTF
CDR3nt: TGTGCCAGCAGCTTGGCGGGACAGGGAGGATTTGGGGCCAACGTCCTGACTTTC
v_gene: TRBV5-5
abundance: .
d_gene: TRBD1
j_gene: TRBJ2-6

CDR3aa: CATQQQGRVTEAFF
CDR3nt: TGTGCCACCCAGCAACAGGGGAGGGTAACTGAAGCTTTCTTT
v_gene: TRBV19
abundance: .
d_gene: TRBD1
j_gene: TRBJ1-1

CDR3aa: CASSHDSFSGNTIYF
CDR3nt: TGTGCCAGCAGTCATGACAGCTTCTCTGGAAACACCATATATTTT
v_gene: TRBV6-6
abundance: few
d_gene: .
j_gene: TRBJ1-3

CDR3aa: CASSMTGGMNTEAFF
CDR3nt: TGTGCCAGCAGTATGACAGGGGGAATGAACACTGAAGCTTTCTTT
v_gene: TRBV27
abundance: .
d_gene: TRBD1
j_gene: TRBJ1-1

CDR3aa: CASSIPGKRTEAFF
CDR3nt: TGTGCCAGTAGTATACCAGGGAAAAGGACTGAAGCTTTCTTT
v_gene: TRBV19
abundance: few
d_gene: .
j_gene: TRBJ1-1

CDR3aa: CSVEDLGTGDEQYF
CDR3nt: TGCAGCGTTGAAGATTTAGGGACAGGGGACGAGCAGTACTTC
v_gene: TRBV29-1
abundance: .
d_gene: TRBD1
j_gene: TRBJ2-7

CDR3aa: CASRYRWDSNQPQHF
CDR3nt: TGTGCCAGCAGATACAGGTGGGATAGCAATCAGCCCCAGCATTTT
v_gene: TRBV6-6
abundance: .
d_gene: .
j_gene: TRBJ1-5

CDR3aa: CASSSTGGESGYTF
CDR3nt: TGTGCCAGCAGCTCAACAGGGGGCGAAAGTGGCTACACCTTC
v_gene: TRBV7-3
abundance: few
d_gene: TRBD1
j_gene: TRBJ1-2

CDR3aa: CASGRENTEAFF
CDR3nt: TGTGCTAGTGGAAGAGAGAACACTGAAGCTTTCTTT
v_gene: TRBV12-5
abundance: medium-sized
d_gene: .
j_gene: TRBJ1-1